This T cell receptor (beta chain) was retrieved from a study of blood T cells in healthy people across ages. Primed by a sample-barcoded 5' primer and a J-beta primer mix, a second PCR proceeded for about 6 to 11 cycles. TCRdb independently ran MiXCR on the 5' RACE reads; one entry per CDR3 protein. The table has 850,000 to 1,000,000 distinct CDR3 sequences, roughly 51% seen once. The V and J ends lost 8 bases and 2 bases respectively, with 16 bases between them. CDR1 and CDR2 (germline): MNHEY, SVGEGT. The CDR3 extends over 15 amino acids. The TCR comes from a woman aged 55-75 years in good health. This chain connects TRBV6-2 or TRBV6-3 to TRBJ1-5, with D maybe TRBD1 (5 bases). The sample consisted of blood. DNA of the CDR3: TGTGCCAGCTGCCGCACAGGTCAACGCAATCAGCCCCAGCATTTT. Residues: CASCRTGQRNQPQHF.